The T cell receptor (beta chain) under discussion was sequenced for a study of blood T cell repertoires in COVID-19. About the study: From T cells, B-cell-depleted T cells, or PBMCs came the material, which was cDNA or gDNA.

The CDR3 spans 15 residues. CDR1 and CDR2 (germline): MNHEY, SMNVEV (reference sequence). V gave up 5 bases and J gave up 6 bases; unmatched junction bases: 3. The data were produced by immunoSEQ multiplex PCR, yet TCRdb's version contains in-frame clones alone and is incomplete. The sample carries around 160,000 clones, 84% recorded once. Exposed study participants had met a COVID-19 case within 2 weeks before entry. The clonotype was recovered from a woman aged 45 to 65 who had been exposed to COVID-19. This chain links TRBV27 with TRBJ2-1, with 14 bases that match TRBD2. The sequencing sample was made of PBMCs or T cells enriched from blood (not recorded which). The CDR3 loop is CASSHGTSGGNEQFF. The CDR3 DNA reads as TGTGCCAGCAGTCACGGGACTAGCGGGGGCAATGAGCAGTTCTTC.